These 22 T cell receptor beta chains were all obtained from the same sample, sequenced in a study of CXCR3-negative and CXCR3-positive naive CD8 T cells. Regarding the study as a whole: Compared with CXCR3-negative naive cells, CXCR3-positive naive cells showed more hydrophobic TRB CDR3s.

No antigen is known for these receptors. UMI-labeled 5' RACE TRB cDNA libraries were prepared from the cells. TCRdb reprocessed the 5' RACE reads, keeping one entry per CDR3 protein, no DNA. The ten most abundant clones cover roughly 0.6% of a sample with about 50,000 distinct CDR3 sequences. Sequences were obtained from naive CXCR3+ CD8+ T cells from blood. Regarding subset: CD45RO-CCR7+CD27+CD95- naive CD8+ T cells expressing CXCR3 (TNR3+). These receptors came from a human donor in good health. Some clones in this sample may be carry-over from other donors' samples.

J is TRBJ2-3 and V is TRBV15; lacking DNA, the TRBD1 call made by TCRdb goes unchecked. The CDR3 runs 15 residues. Germline CDR1 and CDR2: LNHNV and YYDKDF (reference sequence). The CDR3 spells CATRGDRGSADTQYF.

The CDR3 loop reads CASSFFGGLSYEQYF. The chain employs TRBV27 and TRBJ2-7; TCRdb calls TRBD1, which cannot be checked without DNA. CDR1 is MNHEY, CDR2 SMNVEV, per germline (reference sequence). CDR3 size: 15 residues.

CDR3 residues: CASSLTTGTGGEVGQFF. The rearrangement joins TRBV7-8 to TRBJ2-1; TCRdb returns TRBD1, unconfirmable since there is no DNA. The CDR3 contains 17 residues. The germline V gene has CDR1 SGHVS and CDR2 FQNEAQ.

This chain joins TRBV4-3 and TRBJ1-5. This CDR3 has 16 amino acids. CDR1 is LGHNA and CDR2 is YSLEER in the germline V gene. CDR3 residues: CASSQDLAYARQPQHF.

The chain combines TRBV7-9 with TRBJ1-5; without DNA, the TCRdb call of TRBD1 cannot be checked. From germline, CDR1 is SEHNR and CDR2 FQNEAQ (reference sequence). The length of the CDR3 is 14 residues. The CDR3 loop is CASSSQGTGQPQHF.

This rearrangement joins TRBV11-2 to TRBJ2-1; the TCRdb call, TRBD2, lacks DNA for checking. Looked up from germline, CDR1 is SGHAT and CDR2 is FQNNGV. There are 16 residues in the CDR3. CDR3 amino acids: CASSLEEDSRYNEQFF.

The rearrangement links TRBV27 to TRBJ2-7. From germline, CDR1 is MNHEY and CDR2 SMNVEV (reference sequence). CDR3 size: 14 residues. CDR3 protein: CASSFMHSSYEQYF.

J is TRBJ2-1 and V is TRBV24-1; the D gene TCRdb calls, TRBD1, cannot be checked with no DNA. The CDR3 runs to 15 residues. Germline CDR1 and CDR2: KGHDR and SFDVKD. The CDR3 is CATSDPRQVFDEQFF.

Here the CDR3 reads CATLGTPGAEQYF. The chain couples TRBV15 to TRBJ2-7; TCRdb's D gene call, TRBD1, goes unchecked for lack of DNA. The V gene's germline CDR1 is LNHNV and CDR2 YYDKDF (reference sequence). This CDR3 has 13 residues.

The gene calls are TRBV6-5 and TRBJ1-5; the TCRdb call, TRBD1, lacks DNA for checking. CDR1 is MNHEY and CDR2 is SVGAGI in the germline V gene. The CDR3 is 15 residues long. CDR3: CASGYVQGTNQPQHF.

The chain carries TRBV19 and TRBJ2-1. Germline CDR1 is LNHDA and CDR2 is SQIVND (reference sequence). The CDR3 is 13 amino acids. The CDR3 is CASSIVGSNEQFF.

The chain couples TRBV6-5 to TRBJ2-1. From germline, CDR1 is MNHEY and CDR2 SVGAGI. This CDR3 contains 14 residues. The CDR3 protein is CASSYTGAYNEQFF.

This chain joins TRBV19 and TRBJ2-7; there is no DNA to check the TCRdb D call of TRBD1. This CDR3 comprises 13 residues. Germline CDR1 and CDR2: LNHDA and SQIVND (reference sequence). The CDR3: CASAADSGGEQYF.

The genes are TRBV27 and TRBJ2-7; TCRdb proposes TRBD1, but this gene call is untestable without DNA. CDR3 length: 15 residues. Germline V lookup: CDR1 MNHEY, CDR2 SMNVEV (reference sequence). The CDR3 is CASSLSSGGGYEQYF.

The chain joins TRBV12-3 or TRBV12-4 to TRBJ1-2; TCRdb indicates TRBD1, and absent DNA this call remains unverified. There are 15 residues in the CDR3. This CDR3 is CASRYGQGQDYGYTF.

This chain uses TRBV28 with TRBJ2-7; no DNA is available, so the TRBD1 call from TCRdb remains unchecked. The CDR3 is 14 amino acids. Per the germline V gene, CDR1 is MDHEN and CDR2 is SYDVKM. CDR3 sequence: CASSFRGLSYEQYF.

This CDR3 reads CASSQDNQPQHF. The rearrangement uses TRBV4-1 and TRBJ1-5. Germline V gene lookup returns CDR1 MGHRA and CDR2 YSYEKL. The CDR3 runs to 12 residues.

Frequency places this clonotype as medium-sized. V usage is TRBV7-3 and J usage is TRBJ2-7. This CDR3 has 12 residues. The V gene's germline CDR1 is SGHTA and CDR2 FQGTGA. CDR3: CASSSGLHEQYF.

The genes are TRBV10-3 and TRBJ2-1; TCRdb selects TRBD2, and the lack of DNA leaves this call unchecked. This CDR3 is 15 amino acids long. Germline CDR1 reads ENHRY; CDR2 reads SYGVKD. The CDR3 is CAIKEERGAYNEQFF.

The rearrangement joins TRBV4-2 to TRBJ2-7. The CDR3 runs to 14 residues. Looked up from germline, CDR1 is LGHNA and CDR2 is YNFKEQ. This CDR3 reads CASSQGGYSYEQYF.

This sequence joins TRBV20-1 and TRBJ2-2; TCRdb's assignment of TRBD1 cannot be checked, as there is no DNA. From germline, CDR1 is DFQATT and CDR2 SNEGSKA (reference sequence). This CDR3 has 16 amino acids. The CDR3 here is CSARSIRDGPTGELFF.

The J gene is TRBJ1-2, the V gene TRBV29-1; TCRdb returns TRBD1, unconfirmable since there is no DNA. The CDR3 has 15 residues. Germline-derived CDR1 and CDR2 are SQVTM and ANQGSEA. CDR3 residues: CSVEDRQGAAYGYTF.